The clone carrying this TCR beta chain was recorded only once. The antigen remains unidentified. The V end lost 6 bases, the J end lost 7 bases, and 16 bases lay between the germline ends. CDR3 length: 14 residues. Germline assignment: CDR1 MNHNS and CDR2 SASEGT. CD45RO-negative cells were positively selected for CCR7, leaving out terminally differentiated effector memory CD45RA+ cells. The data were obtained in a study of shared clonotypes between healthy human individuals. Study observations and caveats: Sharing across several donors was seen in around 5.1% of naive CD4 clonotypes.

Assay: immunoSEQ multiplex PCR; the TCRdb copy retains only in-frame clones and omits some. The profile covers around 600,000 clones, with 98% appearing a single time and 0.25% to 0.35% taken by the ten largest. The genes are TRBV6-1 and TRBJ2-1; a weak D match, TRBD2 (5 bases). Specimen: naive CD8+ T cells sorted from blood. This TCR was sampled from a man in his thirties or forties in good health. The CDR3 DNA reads TGTGCCAGCAGAACCCGGGGAATGGCTAATGAGCAGTTCTTC. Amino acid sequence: CASRTRGMANEQFF.